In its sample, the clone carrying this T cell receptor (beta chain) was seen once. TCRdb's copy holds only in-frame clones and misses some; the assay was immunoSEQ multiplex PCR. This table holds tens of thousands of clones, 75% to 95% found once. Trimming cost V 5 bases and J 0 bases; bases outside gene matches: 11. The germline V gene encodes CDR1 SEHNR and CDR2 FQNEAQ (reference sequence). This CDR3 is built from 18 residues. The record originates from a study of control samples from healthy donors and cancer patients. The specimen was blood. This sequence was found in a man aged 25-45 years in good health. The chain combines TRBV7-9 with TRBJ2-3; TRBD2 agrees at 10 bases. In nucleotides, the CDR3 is TGTGCCAGCAGCGCCGCTAGCGGGGGCTACACTAGCACAGATACGCAGTATTTT. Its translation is CASSAASGGYTSTDTQYF.